A single sample is the source of the 18 T cell receptor beta chains below, sequenced in a study of shared T cell receptors in the human thymus. Using immunoSEQ multiplex PCR, the repertoire was profiled, and TCRdb retains in-frame clones only, with some absent. The table has hundreds of thousands of clones, around nine tenths seen once. These sequences were also reported in another study, on human thymus T cells.

Input material: thymocytes. The receptor source for this set is a boy younger than two with a congenital heart defect.

This clone was recorded only once. The rearrangement uses TRBV4-3 and TRBJ2-7; the D gene is possibly TRBD2 (6 bases). The V end lost 4 bases, the J end lost 2 bases, and 21 bases lay between the germline ends. The CDR3 consists of 17 residues. Germline CDR1 is LGHNA and CDR2 is YSLEER. The CDR3 here is CASSLMPRNSGPYEQYF. CDR3 coding DNA: TGCGCCAGCAGCCTTATGCCCCGAAATAGCGGTCCCTACGAGCAGTACTTC.

This clone was picked up one time. The chain combines TRBV7-6 with TRBJ1-1, with D hard to call. The V end was cut by 5 bases, the J end by 0 bases, with 16 bases between. CDR1 is SGHVS, CDR2 FNYEAQ, per germline. The CDR3 has 16 amino acids. The CDR3 reads CASSPPVDKLNTEAFF. The CDR3 DNA reads TGTGCCAGCAGCCCCCCCGTAGACAAACTGAACACTGAAGCTTTCTTT.

The rearrangement uses TRBV10-2 and TRBJ1-2; D perhaps matches TRBD1 (6 bases). V shed 0 bases and J shed 8 bases, with 13 bases lying between them. CDR1 WSHSY and CDR2 SAAADI come from the germline V gene. This CDR3 is built from 14 residues. The CDR3 is CASSESRGSPGYTF. CDR3 DNA sequence: TGCGCCAGCAGTGAGTCGAGGGGGTCTCCCGGCTACACCTTC.

This sequence joins TRBV5-5 and TRBJ2-7; 9 bases match TRBD1. The J segment lost 5 bases and the V segment lost 6 bases, leaving 9 bases of the junction unmatched. The CDR3 length is 14 residues. Looked up from germline, CDR1 is SGHKS and CDR2 is YYEKEE (reference sequence). CDR3 sequence: CASTLGQGLDEQYF. CDR3 DNA: TGTGCCAGCACCCTCGGACAGGGGTTGGACGAGCAGTACTTC. The whole variable domain, remainder taken from reference TRBV5-5 and TRBJ2-7, is DAGVTQSPTHLIKTRGQQVTLRCSPISGHKSVSWYQQVLGQGPQFIFQYYEKEERGRGNFPDRFSARQFPNYSSELNVNALLLGDSALYLCASTLGQGLDEQYFGPGTRLTVT.

The chain has TRBV12-5 and TRBJ2-2; D is uncertain. The ends were cut back, 6 bases at V and 5 bases at J, with 28 bases in the middle. The CDR3 contains 19 residues. The germline gives CDR1 LGHNT, CDR2 FRNRAP. In nucleotides, the CDR3 is TGTGCTAGTGGGAATGGTCGAGGTAGATGGGTTATCTTGACCGGGGAGCTGTTTTTT. Translating gives CASGNGRGRWVILTGELFF.

Points on this clone: The sample carries other DNA sequences with the same CDR3. The chain carries TRBV27 and TRBJ2-7; TRBD1 agrees at 9 bases. Germline CDR1 reads MNHEY; CDR2 reads SMNVEV (reference sequence). There are 14 residues in the CDR3. The V and J ends lost 5 bases and 2 bases, in that order; junction bases with no gene match: 4. The CDR3 reads CASSPGQGTYEQYF. CDR3 bases: TGTGCCAGCAGTCCGGGACAGGGAACCTACGAGCAGTACTTC.

The chain couples TRBV10-1 to TRBJ2-3, with 10 bases aligning to TRBD2. V gave up 4 bases and J gave up 1 base; unmatched junction bases: 2. The CDR3 consists of 15 residues. Germline CDR1 and CDR2: WNHNN and SYGVQD (reference sequence). Here the CDR3 DNA reads TGCGCCAGCAGTGGGACTAGCGGTCGCACAGATACGCAGTATTTT. As protein: CASSGTSGRTDTQYF.

The rearrangement uses TRBV4-3 and TRBJ2-1; TRBD2 aligns across 13 bases. Per germline, CDR1 LGHNA and CDR2 YSLEER. The CDR3 sequence is 20 residues long. The J segment lost 1 base and the V segment lost 0 bases, leaving 9 bases of the junction unmatched. CDR3 sequence (DNA): TGCGCCAGCAGCCAAGATGTCGGACTAGCGGGAGAAGAGTCCTACAATGAGCAGTTCTTC. This gives the protein CASSQDVGLAGEESYNEQFF.

Comments on this clone: A junction boundary mismatches the germline segment, possibly from a read error. Different DNA sequences within this sample yield the same CDR3. The chain recombines TRBV14 with TRBJ1-2; 7 bases fit TRBD1. The CDR3 covers 14 residues. Per the germline V gene, CDR1 is SGHDN and CDR2 is FVKESK. The CDR3 region has the DNA TGTGCCAGCAGTCAAGATGGCCAGGGGGTGGGCTACACCTTC. It codes for CASSQDGQGVGYTF.

The chain couples TRBV28 to TRBJ2-2; 8 bases align to TRBD2. Looked up from germline, CDR1 is MDHEN and CDR2 is SYDVKM. CDR3 length equals 15 residues. The V and J ends lost 2 bases and 5 bases, in that order; junction bases with no gene match: 4. The CDR3 loop is CASSLRTGGTGELFF. DNA of the CDR3: TGTGCCAGCAGTTTACGGACGGGAGGGACCGGGGAGCTGTTTTTT.

This rearrangement joins TRBV2 to TRBJ1-4; the match to TRBD1 covers 9 bases. J was trimmed by 7 bases and V by 8 bases; bases with no gene match: 8. The CDR3 covers 14 residues. Germline assignment: CDR1 SNHLY and CDR2 FYNNEI. The CDR3 spells CASANRGHIEKLFF. CDR3 DNA sequence: TGTGCCAGCGCTAACAGGGGGCACATTGAAAAACTGTTTTTT.

This clone has only a few counts. This chain links TRBV14 with TRBJ1-4; D remains unclear. V lost 0 bases to trimming and J lost 7 bases, with 15 bases between them. This CDR3 spans 16 amino acids. Germline V CDR1 and CDR2: SGHDN, FVKESK. CDR3 residues: CASSQDTRGMAEKLFF. CDR3 bases: TGTGCCAGCAGCCAAGATACGCGGGGTATGGCTGAAAAACTGTTTTTT.

The chain recombines TRBV4-3 with TRBJ2-1; 9 bases agree with TRBD2. From germline, CDR1 is LGHNA and CDR2 YSLEER. The J segment lost 5 bases and the V segment lost 0 bases, leaving 5 bases of the junction unmatched. The CDR3 sequence is 16 residues long. In DNA, the CDR3 is TGCGCCAGCAGCCAAGATGTCCGCGGGAGGGACAATGAGCAGTTCTTC. Its protein product is CASSQDVRGRDNEQFF.

As for this clone: An end of the junction differs from the germline gene, which may be a read error. V usage is TRBV5-1 and J usage is TRBJ2-5; no firm D call. The CDR3 contains 11 residues. Looked up from germline, CDR1 is SGHRS and CDR2 is YFSETQ. The CDR3 protein is CANSFTGTQYF. The CDR3 DNA follows: TGCGCCAACAGCTTTACGGGGACCCAGTACTTC.

This clone has only a few counts. The chain carries TRBV5-1 and TRBJ2-5; 7 bases fit TRBD2. Trimming at V came to 0 bases and at J to 4 bases, leaving 6 bases not matched to a gene. This CDR3 region has 15 residues. CDR1 and CDR2 from the germline V gene are SGHRS and YFSETQ. The CDR3 DNA follows: TGCGCCAGCAGCTTGGGCGGGAGTGGCCGAGAGACCCAGTACTTC. Translating gives CASSLGGSGRETQYF.

This chain joins TRBV6-6 and TRBJ2-7; 9 nucleotides line up with TRBD1. Germline CDR1 and CDR2: MNHNY and SVGAGI (reference sequence). V shed 4 bases, J shed 5 bases, and the junction held 12 bases outside the gene matches. The CDR3 sequence is 16 residues long. CDR3 in DNA: TGTGCCAGCAGTTCCCGCCCCACAGGGGGCAGCGACGAGCAGTACTTC. This codes for CASSSRPTGGSDEQYF.

The chain recombines TRBV2 with TRBJ2-3; maybe TRBD2 (6 bases). CDR1 and CDR2 from the germline V gene are SNHLY and FYNNEI. V lost 7 bases to trimming and J lost 2 bases, with 13 bases between them. The CDR3 runs 14 residues. CDR3 sequence reads: CASNRDSLTDTQYF. The CDR3 nucleotides are TGTGCCAGCAACCGGGACTCCCTCACAGATACGCAGTATTTT.

The gene calls are TRBV25-1 and TRBJ1-1; possibly TRBD1 for D (5 bases). This CDR3 has 17 amino acids. Germline V lookup: CDR1 MGHDK, CDR2 SYGVNS. Trimming shortened V by 0 bases and J by 1 base, and 15 bases separated the two germline ends. CDR3 DNA: TGTGCCAGCAGTGAATACCCTCGGGCGGGGCAGAACACTGAAGCTTTCTTT. Its protein is CASSEYPRAGQNTEAFF.